This T cell receptor beta chain was sequenced for a study of blood T cell repertoires in COVID-19 (dated by TCRdb to 2018 to 2021). For context, the study as a whole: The collaborator samples originated in the United States, Italy and Spain and spanned the acute and convalescent phases of COVID-19. The material from the prospective study consisted of cDNA or gDNA derived from T cells, B-cell-depleted T cells, or PBMCs. Deeply sampled blood TCRbeta repertoires from subjects exposed to, actively infected with, or recovered from COVID-19 were included in the dataset. The repertoires were made available in a free public database intended to serve as a resource for research on the immune response to SARS-CoV-2. Samples were obtained from the ongoing ImmuneRACE study (first 160 participants) and from about 1,300 subjects provided by 6 global collaborators. Nearly every sample came with metadata listing a de-identified subject ID, COVID-19 status, age in years and sex. Where HLA class I and class II types were available, the types were taken from metadata supplied by the sample provider, not from assay-based typing.

About this clone itself: The antigen it recognizes is unknown. The input lacks base qualities; no much larger clone sits a single base away.

The collaborating institutions used their own protocols to collect whole blood in K2EDTA tubes. For TCRbeta analysis, collaborator samples were shipped as frozen whole blood, as isolated PBMCs, or as DNA extracted from either sample type. Findings and caveats that apply to the study as a whole: The quantity of clinical and demographic metadata differed by source and by participant and was supplied without curation.

TCRbeta CDR3 regions were amplified from genomic DNA by means of the immunoSEQ Assay, a bias-controlled multiplex PCR. The source study handled its data this way. The number of nucleated cells in each sample was estimated from the amplification of reference gene primers within the assay. To quantify the absolute abundance of each unique TCRbeta CDR3 rearrangement, sequence reads were collapsed and filtered. For each sample, productive Simpson clonality was calculated by taking the square root of Simpson's diversity index across productive rearrangements. The table was pulled from immuneACCESS by TCRdb, which kept in-frame rearrangements only. Such tables lose some clones; where checked, under half of the loss comes from unresolved V genes, and the rest has no known cause. That table is the source of V, J and clone size, and D and trimming were worked out from the DNA. For this sample the table gives some 77,000 clones, of which 90% were detected only once. 4.3% of the sample rests with the top ten.

This receptor was obtained from a woman older than 75 with active or convalescent COVID-19. The sequenced sample consisted of peripheral blood.

The CDR3 has the sequence CASSQGGGAGTGELFF. Here is the DNA: TGTGCCAGTAGCCAGGGAGGTGGGGCCGGCACCGGGGAGCTGTTTTTT. Recombination joined TRBV19 with TRBJ2-2; the D gene is perhaps TRBD2, from 6 matching bases. The CDR3 numbers 16 residues from cysteine through phenylalanine. Only the CDR3 DNA is retained, 48 bases long and in frame from the first base. CDR1 and CDR2, looked up from the germline V gene (reference sequence), are LNHDA and SQIVND. V drops 6 bases and J drops 4 bases, leaving 18 bases in between.